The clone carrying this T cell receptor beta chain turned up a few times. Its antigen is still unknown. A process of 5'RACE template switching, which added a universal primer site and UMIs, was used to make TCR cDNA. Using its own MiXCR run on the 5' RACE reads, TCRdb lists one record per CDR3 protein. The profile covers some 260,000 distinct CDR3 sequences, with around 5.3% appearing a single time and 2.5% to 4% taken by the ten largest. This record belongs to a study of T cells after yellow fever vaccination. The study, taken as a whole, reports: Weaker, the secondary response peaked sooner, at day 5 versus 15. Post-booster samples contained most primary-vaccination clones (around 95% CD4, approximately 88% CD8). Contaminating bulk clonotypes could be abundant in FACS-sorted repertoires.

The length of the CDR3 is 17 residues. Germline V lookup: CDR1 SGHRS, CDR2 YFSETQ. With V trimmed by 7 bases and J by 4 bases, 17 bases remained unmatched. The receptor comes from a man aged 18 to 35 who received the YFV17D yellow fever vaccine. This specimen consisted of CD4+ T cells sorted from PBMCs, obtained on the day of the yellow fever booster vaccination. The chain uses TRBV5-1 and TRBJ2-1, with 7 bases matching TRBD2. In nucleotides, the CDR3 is TGCGCCAGCGGCTATTTCACTTCGGGCGGGAGATACAATGAGCAGTTCTTC. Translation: CASGYFTSGGRYNEQFF.